These 20 T cell receptor beta chains were all obtained from the same sample, sequenced in a study of vaccination and CD4 T cells after COVID-19. Sequenced with the Oncomine TCR Beta short-read assay was DNA taken from cultured CD4+ T cells. TCRdb reprocessed the PCR reads with MiXCR, giving one entry per CDR3 protein. This sample has more than 8,000 distinct CDR3 sequences, with about 28% found just once. No cognate antigen is known for these TCRs. Treatment indicated: approximately 9-day PBMC culture with coronavirus spike peptide pools or control peptides (ViraFEST assay). Here the sequenced sample was CD4+ T cells from blood, cultured in vitro, taken after SARS-CoV-2 vaccination. All receptors come from a human donor who had recovered from COVID-19.

The table lists this clonotype with a few counts. This chain uses TRBV21-1 with TRBJ2-5; the table's TRBD1 call for D was not verified on the DNA. TRBV21-1 is annotated as a pseudogene. The CDR3 sequence is 15 residues long. CDR3 DNA sequence: TGTGCCAGCAGCTCACCGGGACGGACAAAAGAGACCCAGTACTTC. Its protein is CASSSPGRTKETQYF.

V usage is TRBV18 and J usage is TRBJ2-5; D unresolved. The CDR3 has 14 residues. Germline V gene sequence: CDR1 KGHSH, CDR2 LQKENI. Trimming pared 2 bases from V and 1 base from J, leaving 8 bases between. CDR3: CASSPSHSQETQYF. In nucleotides, the CDR3 is TGTGCCAGCTCACCATCCCACAGCCAAGAGACCCAGTACTTC.

In this sample, this clonotype turned up a few times. The CDR3 reads CASSGLGRYSTDTQYF. CDR3 DNA: TGTGCCAGCTCGGGCTTAGGGCGGTATAGTACAGATACGCAGTATTTT. The V and J genes are TRBV2 and TRBJ2-3; D call uncertain. The CDR3 runs 16 residues. V was shortened by 8 bases and J by 3 bases, with 21 bases between the two germline ends. From germline, CDR1 is SNHLY and CDR2 FYNNEI.

This clonotype was seen only a few times. V gene TRBV28 combines with J gene TRBJ1-2; 9 nucleotides line up with TRBD1. The CDR3 is 16 amino acids. The trim removed 6 bases at V and 6 bases at J, leaving 14 bases unmatched. Looked up from germline, CDR1 is MDHEN and CDR2 is SYDVKM. In DNA form, the CDR3 reads TGTGCCAGCAGCACCCAGGGACAGGGTGGTTTGGATGGCTACACCTTC. Translated: CASSTQGQGGLDGYTF.

The V gene is TRBV7-2, the J gene TRBJ2-5, with 9 bases fitting TRBD2. Germline loops: CDR1 SGHTA, CDR2 FQGNSA. The CDR3 has 17 residues. The J segment lost 5 bases and the V segment lost 2 bases, leaving 12 bases of the junction unmatched. CDR3 coding DNA: TGTGCCAGCAGCTTAACCCTAGCGGGACCTCAACGGGAGACCCAGTACTTC. This codes for CASSLTLAGPQRETQYF.

This clonotype showed up just a few times. The V and J genes are TRBV18 and TRBJ2-4; D call uncertain. CDR1 KGHSH and CDR2 LQKENI come from the germline V gene. CDR3 length: 16 residues. V was cut by 2 bases and J by 1 base, with 12 bases left in between. CDR3 nucleotide sequence: TGTGCCAGCTCACCATCGACCCCCCCGGCCAAAAACATTCAGTACTTC. Amino acid sequence: CASSPSTPPAKNIQYF. Filled out from reference TRBV18 and TRBJ2-4, the complete variable domain reads NAGVMQNPRHLVRRRGQEARLRCSPMKGHSHVYWYRQLPEEGLKFMVYLQKENIIDESGMPKERFSAEFPKEGPSILRIQQVVRGDSAAYFCASSPSTPPAKNIQYFGAGTRLSVL.

Judged by abundance, this clonotype is medium-sized. J is TRBJ2-3 and V is TRBV20-1; 13 bases are shared with TRBD2. Losses at the gene ends were 6 bases for V and 2 bases for J; bases not matched to a gene: 11. This CDR3 comprises 17 residues. CDR1 and CDR2 (germline): DFQATT, SNEGSKA (reference sequence). For the CDR3, the DNA is TGCAGTGCCCCAACTAGCGGGAGGGCCCGTATCACAGATACGCAGTATTTT. Translating it yields CSAPTSGRARITDTQYF.

This clonotype was recorded a few times. The chain uses TRBV2 and TRBJ2-1; D is perhaps TRBD1 (5 bases). V lost 4 bases, J lost 6 bases, and 10 bases lay in between. This CDR3 spans 13 amino acids. The germline gives CDR1 SNHLY, CDR2 FYNNEI. The CDR3 sequence is CASSGTWINEQFF. In DNA, the CDR3 is TGTGCCAGCAGTGGGACATGGATCAATGAGCAGTTCTTC. Full variable domain (remainder filled in from reference TRBV2 and TRBJ2-1): EPEVTQTPSHQVTQMGQEVILRCVPISNHLYFYWYRQILGQKVEFLVSFYNNEISEKSEIFDDQFSVERPDGSNFTLKIRSTKLEDSAMYFCASSGTWINEQFFGPGTRLTVL.

Only a few counts were recorded for this clonotype. This sequence joins TRBV6-5 and TRBJ1-1; D gene unclear. The germline V gene has CDR1 MNHEY and CDR2 SVGAGI. CDR3 length: 16 amino acids. V was trimmed by 0 bases and J by 1 base, leaving 12 bases between them. This CDR3 is CASSYSPARANTEAFF. CDR3 in DNA: TGTGCCAGCAGTTACTCTCCCGCGAGAGCGAACACTGAAGCTTTCTTT.

A few counts support this clonotype. V gene TRBV20-1 combines with J gene TRBJ2-7; no reliable D call. This CDR3 is built from 12 residues. V gave up 6 bases and J gave up 6 bases, with 15 bases separating them. The germline V gene encodes CDR1 DFQATT and CDR2 SNEGSKA (reference sequence). This CDR3 is CSAPVERSEQYF. Written as DNA, the CDR3 is TGCAGTGCCCCTGTGGAGAGGTCCGAGCAGTACTTC.

The V gene is TRBV19, the J gene TRBJ1-3, with D possibly being TRBD1 (5 bases). V lost 7 bases, J lost 4 bases, and 14 bases lay in between. CDR1 is LNHDA, CDR2 SQIVND, per germline (reference sequence). The CDR3 extends over 14 amino acids. The CDR3 spells CASTDRLPGNTIYF. In nucleotides, the CDR3 is TGTGCCAGTACCGACAGACTCCCCGGAAACACCATATATTTT.

V and J are TRBV11-2 and TRBJ2-5; perhaps TRBD1 as D (9 bases). V dropped 4 bases and J dropped 4 bases, with 19 bases sitting between them. There are 16 residues in the CDR3. Germline V gene data show CDR1 as SGHAT and CDR2 as FQNNGV. CDR3 bases: TGTGCCAGCAGCTGGGGACAGGGACTAGTCTCAGAGACCCAGTACTTC. Translation gives CASSWGQGLVSETQYF.

This chain links TRBV20-1 with TRBJ1-1; 8 bases align to TRBD1. The V and J ends lost 6 bases and 1 base, in that order; junction bases with no gene match: 4. The V gene's germline CDR1 is DFQATT and CDR2 SNEGSKA (reference sequence). The CDR3 consists of 13 residues. This chain's CDR3 is CSAIGQGNTEAFF. The CDR3 DNA sequence: TGCAGTGCCATCGGACAGGGGAACACTGAAGCTTTCTTT.

J is TRBJ1-4 and V is TRBV6-1; D uncertain. Germline V gene data show CDR1 as MNHNS and CDR2 as SASEGT. The V end was cut by 6 bases, the J end by 8 bases, with 19 bases between. The length of the CDR3 is 15 residues. The DNA of the CDR3 is TGTGCCAGCAGGTCGTCCCGGGGTCTGGAGGAAAAACTGTTTTTT. This encodes CASRSSRGLEEKLFF.

This clonotype was recorded a few times. The rearrangement uses TRBV5-3 and TRBJ1-5; D is possibly TRBD1 (5 bases). TRBV5-3 is an open reading frame whose function is uncertain. The CDR3 contains 11 residues. Trimming took off 8 bases at V and 7 bases at J, with 10 bases between the two ends. The CDR3 spells CASLGGQPQHF. CDR3 bases: TGTGCCAGCCTCGGGGGGCAGCCCCAGCATTTT.

This clonotype was seen only once. The chain couples TRBV30 to TRBJ1-5; perhaps TRBD1 as D (6 bases). CDR3 length equals 13 residues. Germline CDR1 is GTSNPN and CDR2 is SVGIG (reference sequence). V lost 5 bases, J lost 6 bases, and 14 bases lay in between. Written as DNA, the CDR3 is TGTGCCTGGGCGAAACAGGGTTCTCAGCCCCAGCATTTT. This encodes CAWAKQGSQPQHF.

This chain connects TRBV7-2 to TRBJ2-3; 8 nucleotides match TRBD2. The germline V gene encodes CDR1 SGHTA and CDR2 FQGNSA. This CDR3 region has 15 residues. V lost 6 bases and J lost 3; bases outside the gene matches: 8. CDR3 in DNA: TGTGCCAGCAGTTACCGCATAGCGGGGACAGATACGCAGTATTTT. It yields the protein CASSYRIAGTDTQYF.

The V and J genes are TRBV7-9 and TRBJ2-1, with 8 bases matching TRBD1. The trim removed 7 bases at V and 10 bases at J, leaving 12 bases unmatched. The CDR3 is made up of 14 amino acids. Germline V gene lookup returns CDR1 SEHNR and CDR2 FQNEAQ (reference sequence). The CDR3 sequence is CASNAGQGGQEQFF. Written as DNA, the CDR3 is TGTGCCAGCAACGCCGGACAGGGCGGACAGGAGCAGTTCTTC.

The chain couples TRBV11-3 to TRBJ2-1, with 7 bases lining up with TRBD1. CDR3 size: 14 residues. J gave up 5 bases and V 5 bases, and 6 bases lay outside the gene matches. Germline V lookup: CDR1 SGHNT, CDR2 YENEEA. The CDR3 DNA is TGTGCCAGCAGCCACAGGGGCCTTAACAATGAGCAGTTCTTC. Translation: CASSHRGLNNEQFF.

This clonotype was detected only a few times. The genes are TRBV15 and TRBJ1-4; a weak D match, TRBD1 (5 bases). The CDR3 has 17 amino acids. The germline gives CDR1 LNHNV, CDR2 YYDKDF (reference sequence). V was trimmed by 2 bases and J by 7 bases, leaving 20 bases between them. The CDR3 sequence: CATSRSLSGGLREKLFF. CDR3 sequence (DNA): TGTGCCACCAGCAGATCCCTCTCTGGGGGTCTGCGTGAAAAACTGTTTTTT.